The sequence of this T cell receptor (beta chain) was determined in a study of blood T cell repertoires in COVID-19. At the level of the study: The United States, Italy and Spain supplied acute and convalescent COVID-19 samples.

Germline values: CDR1 SGHNT, CDR2 YYREEE (reference sequence). J gave up 8 bases and V 4 bases, and 11 bases lay outside the gene matches. The CDR3 is made up of 15 amino acids. TCRdb keeps only in-frame clones here, not all; method: immunoSEQ multiplex PCR. The data show around 150,000 clones, 70% to 90% seen once. The J gene is TRBJ1-4, the V gene TRBV5-4; TRBD1 aligns across 7 bases. The sequence came from a woman aged 60 to 75 with COVID-19, enrolled during active disease. The sequencing input was peripheral blood. The CDR3 DNA is TGTGCCAGCAGCCCAGCGGACAGGACGGGCGAAAAACTGTTTTTT. This sequence encodes CASSPADRTGEKLFF.